This is a list of T cell receptor beta chains from one sample in a study of patients and donors after allogeneic stem cell transplantation. TCRdb recomputed calls from the RT-PCR reads with MiXCR, one row per CDR3 protein. The sample yields 190,000 or so distinct CDR3 sequences, 35% to 50% seen once. Specimen: blood, either unsorted or a sorted T cell fraction (not recorded which). The receptors originated from a human donor who was either an allogeneic HSCT recipient or a stem cell or donor lymphocyte infusion donor (not recorded which). It is not recorded whose cells these are; they may come from a transplant donor. The CDR3 runs from the conserved cysteine through the conserved F or W. A D gene is named only where the DNA matches it firmly. Clone size is not always given. Where it is, it says once, few, many or a class for expanded clones.

>TRBV20-1|NA|TRBJ2-1|NA
TGCAGTGCTAGAGGTAGCGAGTTAGCAGTATACAATGAGCAGTTCTTC
CSARGSELAVYNEQFF
>TRBV6-1|NA|TRBJ2-7|few
TGTGCCAGCAGGGTCGCGAGCTCCTACGAGCAGTACTTC
CASRVASSYEQYF
>TRBV4-3|NA|TRBJ2-1|NA
TGCGCCAGCAGCCAAGGAACAACAACTAGCCTCATAAACTACTTATACAATGAGCAGTTCTTC
CASSQGTTTSLINYLYNEQFF
>TRBV25-1|TRBD2|TRBJ2-7|NA
TGTGCCAGCAGTGATGAGACTAGCGGGAAAACGGTTTCCTACGAGCAGTACTTC
CASSDETSGKTVSYEQYF
>TRBV5-1|NA|TRBJ1-1|NA
TGCGCCAGCAGCTTGATGGGCATGAACACTGAAGCTTTCTTT
CASSLMGMNTEAFF
>TRBV4-3|TRBD1|TRBJ1-5|NA
TGCGCCAGCAGCCAAACGGGGACAGGGGGTTTTCAGCCCCAGCATTTT
CASSQTGTGGFQPQHF
>TRBV20-1|TRBD1|TRBJ1-4|NA
TGCAGCACCTTTGGGACAGCAACTAATGAAAAACTGTTTTTT
CSTFGTATNEKLFF
>TRBV4-2|TRBD1|TRBJ1-5|NA
TGTGCCAGCAGCCAAGATTTTGGTGGCAGACGGACAGGGAACGATCAGCCCCAGCATTTT
CASSQDFGGRRTGNDQPQHF
>TRBV3-1|TRBD2|TRBJ2-1|NA
TGTGCCAGCAGCCTTTATTTCGGGACTACTTACAATGAGCAGTTCTTC
CASSLYFGTTYNEQFF
>TRBV12-3/TRBV12-4|NA|TRBJ2-1|few
TGTGCCAGCAGTACCTCGATGGAGAGTTACAATGAGCAGTTCTTC
CASSTSMESYNEQFF
>TRBV24-1|NA|TRBJ2-1|NA
TGTGCCACCAGGGTGGGAGGCAATTACAATGAGCAGTTCTTC
CATRVGGNYNEQFF
>TRBV2|TRBD1|TRBJ2-1|NA
TGTGCCAGCAGTAACGACAGGGGGCTCTCCTACAATGAGCAGTTCTTC
CASSNDRGLSYNEQFF
>TRBV7-2|NA|TRBJ2-3|few
TGTGCCAGCAGCCCCCGGGCTGGCACAGATACGCAGTATTTT
CASSPRAGTDTQYF
>TRBV7-3|TRBD1|TRBJ2-7|NA
TGTGCCAGCAGCCAAGGGACAGGGGGCCAGTACTTC
CASSQGTGGQYF
>TRBV24-1|NA|TRBJ2-2|NA
TGTGCCACCAGTACGGGAACAGGGACCGGGGAGCTGTTTTTT
CATSTGTGTGELFF
>TRBV12-3/TRBV12-4|NA|TRBJ1-2|few
TGTGCCAGCACGCCCCTCGGAAACTATGGCTACACCTTC
CASTPLGNYGYTF
>TRBV7-2|NA|TRBJ1-5|NA
TGTGCCAGCAGCTTAGTTCGCCCTCTAGGCAATCAGCCCCAGCATTTT
CASSLVRPLGNQPQHF
>TRBV27|TRBD2|TRBJ2-5|NA
TGTGCCAGCAGTTCCAGCGGGAGGGCGTTCGAGACCCAGTACTTC
CASSSSGRAFETQYF
>TRBV12-2|NA|TRBJ2-4|NA
TGTGCAAGTCGCTTGGAACTAGTGGGGGCCAAAAACATTCAGTACTTC
CASRLELVGAKNIQYF
>TRBV15|NA|TRBJ1-5|NA
TGTGCCACCAGCAGAGAGGCGCAGGGCTTCAATCAGCCCCAGCATTTT
CATSREAQGFNQPQHF
>TRBV15|NA|TRBJ2-1|NA
TGTGCCACCAGCAGAGATCATGGAATGAGGGAGTTCTTC
CATSRDHGMREFF
>TRBV20-1|NA|TRBJ2-7|few
TGCAGTGCTAGAGATCGGACACCTTCCTACGAGCAGTACTTC
CSARDRTPSYEQYF
>TRBV3-1|NA|TRBJ2-7|NA
TGTGCCAGCAGCCAAGAGGTAGCGGCGACCTACGAGCAGTACTTC
CASSQEVAATYEQYF
>TRBV27|NA|TRBJ2-1|NA
TGTGCCAGCAGTCTCTCTTCCGTCCGGAATGAGCAGTTCTTC
CASSLSSVRNEQFF
>TRBV5-1|NA|TRBJ1-1|NA
TGCGCCAGCAGCTTGGTAGGCGTAGGACACATGAACACTGAAGCTTTCTTT
CASSLVGVGHMNTEAFF
>TRBV27|NA|TRBJ2-1|NA
TGTGCCAGCAGTCGACAGCGGACGGAGAGCTCCTACAATGAGCAGTTCTTC
CASSRQRTESSYNEQFF
>TRBV7-2|TRBD1|TRBJ2-3|NA
TGTGCCAGCAGCTTGACCCGGACAGGGGAAGAAGATACGCAGTATTTT
CASSLTRTGEEDTQYF